These T cell receptor beta chains were read from a single sample in a study of cytomegalovirus exposure and HLA in healthy donors. Produced via immunoSEQ multiplex PCR; TCRdb's table is partial and in-frame only. In the table there are over 95,000 clones, roughly 80% of which are singletons. The sequenced sample consisted of PBMCs. These TCRs come from a man between 35 and 55 years old in good health and CMV-seronegative. The CDR3 runs from the conserved cysteine through the conserved F or W. The D gene is left open where the match is weak. A clone size is listed for some rows: how often the clone was seen (once, few, many), or a class if it is expanded.

j_gene,d_gene,v_gene,abundance,CDR3nt,CDR3aa
TRBJ1-1,NA,TRBV7-9,NA,TGTGCCAACAACAGGGTAGGTGACACTGAAGCTTTCTTT,CANNRVGDTEAFF
TRBJ1-5,TRBD1,TRBV30,NA,TGTGCCTGGGACAGGACAGGGTTTGACTCGCAGCCCCAGCATTTT,CAWDRTGFDSQPQHF
TRBJ1-1,TRBD1,TRBV9,NA,TGTGCCAGCAGCGCCTCGGGACAGGGTCACACTGAAGCTTTCTTT,CASSASGQGHTEAFF
TRBJ1-5,TRBD1,TRBV2,NA,TGTGCCAGCACTGTCGGGAGGGGGCGTCAGCCCCAGCATTTT,CASTVGRGRQPQHF
TRBJ1-1,NA,TRBV10-3,NA,TGTGCCATCAGGGGTAGCGGCACTGAAGCTTTCTTT,CAIRGSGTEAFF
TRBJ1-6,NA,TRBV5-4,NA,TGTGCCAGCAGCACAGACAGGACTGCTTCACCCCTCCACTTT,CASSTDRTASPLHF
TRBJ1-1,NA,TRBV9,once,TGTGCCAGCAGGACCCACCGGACAGAGAACACTGAAGCTTTCTTT,CASRTHRTENTEAFF
TRBJ2-3,TRBD2,TRBV2,once,TGTGCCAGCAGTGAAGCTTTTAGCGGGGTAAGGACAGATACGCAGTATTTT,CASSEAFSGVRTDTQYF
TRBJ2-3,TRBD2,TRBV14,NA,TGTGCCAGCAGCCGTGGGACTAGCGGGAACACAGATACGCAGTATTTT,CASSRGTSGNTDTQYF
TRBJ2-2,NA,TRBV2,NA,TGTGCCAGCAGGCGGGAACAGGGGTCCACCGGGGAGCTGTTTTTT,CASRREQGSTGELFF
TRBJ1-5,TRBD1,TRBV10-1,NA,TGCGCCAGCAGTGAGCAGGGGGGACAGCCCCAGCATTTT,CASSEQGGQPQHF
TRBJ2-1,NA,TRBV6-6,NA,TGTGCCAGCAGTTCTGACATACCCAATGAGCAGTTCTTC,CASSSDIPNEQFF